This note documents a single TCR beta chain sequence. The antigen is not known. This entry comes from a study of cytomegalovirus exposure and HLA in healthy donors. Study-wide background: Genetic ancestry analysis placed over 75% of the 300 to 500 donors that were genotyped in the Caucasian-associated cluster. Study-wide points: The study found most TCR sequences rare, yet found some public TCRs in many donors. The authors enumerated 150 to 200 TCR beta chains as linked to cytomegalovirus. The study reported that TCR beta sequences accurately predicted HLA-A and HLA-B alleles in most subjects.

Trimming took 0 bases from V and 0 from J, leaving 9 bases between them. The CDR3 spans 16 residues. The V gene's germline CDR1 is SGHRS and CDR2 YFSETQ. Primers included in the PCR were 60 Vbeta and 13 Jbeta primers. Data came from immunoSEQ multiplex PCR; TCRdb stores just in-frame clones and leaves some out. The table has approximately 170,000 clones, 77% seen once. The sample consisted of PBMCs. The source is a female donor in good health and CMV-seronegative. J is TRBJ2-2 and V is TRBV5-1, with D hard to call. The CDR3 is CASSLDSYANTGELFF. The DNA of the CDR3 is TGCGCCAGCAGCTTGGACAGCTACGCGAACACCGGGGAGCTGTTTTTT.